These 27 T cell receptor beta chains came from one sample sequenced in a study of cytomegalovirus exposure and HLA in healthy donors. PCR involved 60 Vbeta and 13 Jbeta primers. Repertoires were generated with immunoSEQ multiplex PCR, while TCRdb's copy carries only in-frame clones and drops some. Of 150,000 to 250,000 clones in the sample, roughly 80% are singletons; the top ten hold 6.5%. Sequenced: PBMCs. Receptors originate from a woman aged 45-59 years in good health and CMV-seropositive.

This clone was detected only once. The chain couples TRBV5-1 to TRBJ1-1; 11 bases agree with TRBD1. The CDR3 extends over 21 amino acids. V lost 0 bases to trimming and J lost 0 bases; unmatched junction nucleotides: 16. Germline V lookup: CDR1 SGHRS, CDR2 YFSETQ. The DNA of the CDR3 is TGCGCCAGCAGCTTGGTATGGGACAGGGGGTCCTCATTCAGGGTGAACACTGAAGCTTTCTTT. This sequence encodes CASSLVWDRGSSFRVNTEAFF.

J is TRBJ2-1 and V is TRBV5-1; no clear D. The germline CDR1 and CDR2 sequences are SGHRS and YFSETQ. Trimming cost V 3 bases and J 3 bases, with 7 bases left between them. The CDR3 contains 13 residues. CDR3 DNA: TGCGCCAGCAGCTCCGCAGGCTACAATGAGCAGTTCTTC. Translated: CASSSAGYNEQFF. The entire variable domain, with the rest obtained from reference TRBV5-1 and TRBJ2-1, is as follows: KAGVTQTPRYLIKTRGQQVTLSCSPISGHRSVSWYQQTPGQGLQFLFEYFSETQRNKGNFPGRFSGRQFSNSRSEMNVSTLELGDSALYLCASSSAGYNEQFFGPGTRLTVL.

This chain links TRBV7-2 with TRBJ2-1; D might be TRBD1 (6 bases). The CDR3 is made up of 15 amino acids. V lost 3 bases to trimming and J lost 0 bases, with 9 bases between them. Looked up from germline, CDR1 is SGHTA and CDR2 is FQGNSA. In DNA form, the CDR3 reads TGTGCCAGCAGCTTGAGGGGGAACTCCTACAATGAGCAGTTCTTC. Translated: CASSLRGNSYNEQFF. Together with reference TRBV7-2 and TRBJ2-1, the CDR3 gives the full variable domain: GAGVSQSPSNKVTEKGKDVELRCDPISGHTALYWYRQSLGQGLEFLIYFQGNSAPDKSGLPSDRFSAERTGGSVSTLTIQRTQQEDSAVYLCASSLRGNSYNEQFFGPGTRLTVL.

The rearrangement links TRBV5-1 to TRBJ2-1; D is possibly TRBD1 (5 bases). V dropped 4 bases and J dropped 1 base, with 9 bases sitting between them. From germline, CDR1 is SGHRS and CDR2 YFSETQ. CDR3 size: 14 residues. CDR3 DNA sequence: TGCGCCAGCAGCCAAGACAGTTCCTACAATGAGCAGTTCTTC. It is translated as CASSQDSSYNEQFF.

As for this clone: Other DNA sequences from this sample encode an identical CDR3 as well. The rearrangement joins TRBV28 to TRBJ2-5; the match to TRBD1 covers 9 bases. V lost 3 bases to trimming and J lost 4 bases; unmatched junction nucleotides: 6. The CDR3 covers 15 residues. Germline-derived CDR1 and CDR2 are MDHEN and SYDVKM. The CDR3 reads CASSLWTGVGETQYF. The CDR3 DNA follows: TGTGCCAGCAGTTTGTGGACAGGGGTCGGAGAGACCCAGTACTTC.

This chain uses TRBV28 with TRBJ1-2, with D possibly TRBD1 on 5 matching bases. Deletions cut 4 bases from V and 4 bases from J, with 19 bases between. Germline CDR1 reads MDHEN; CDR2 reads SYDVKM. The CDR3 spans 16 residues. Here the CDR3 DNA reads TGTGCCAGCAGTTCTCATGACAGACCGGCGCTCTATGGCTACACCTTC. This sequence encodes CASSSHDRPALYGYTF.

J is TRBJ2-2 and V is TRBV5-1, with TRBD1 as a possible D gene (6 bases). The CDR3 consists of 15 residues. V lost 4 bases, J lost 3 bases, and 13 bases lay in between. In germline, CDR1 is SGHRS, CDR2 YFSETQ. DNA for the CDR3: TGCGCCAGCAGCAAGGACAGAGCTGACACCGGGGAGCTGTTTTTT. Amino acid sequence: CASSKDRADTGELFF.

The sample holds a few counts of this clone. The CDR3 bases are TGTGCCAGCAGCGTAGTTGGCGGGGTCACAGATACGCAGTATTTT. Residues: CASSVVGGVTDTQYF. This chain links TRBV9 with TRBJ2-3; possible D gene TRBD2, 6 bases. Trimming left V 0 bases short and J 2 bases short, with 10 bases between. This CDR3 region has 15 residues. CDR1 and CDR2 (germline): SGDLS, YYNGEE.

The count of this clone is one. This sequence joins TRBV28 and TRBJ1-3; the D gene is possibly TRBD1 (5 bases). CDR3 length equals 14 residues. Germline CDR1 reads MDHEN; CDR2 reads SYDVKM. Here the CDR3 reads CASKEGHSGNTIYF. CDR3 DNA sequence: TGTGCTTCCAAGGAGGGGCACTCTGGAAACACCATATATTTT.

Only one count was recorded for this clone. The rearrangement uses TRBV19 and TRBJ1-1; tentatively, D is TRBD1 (5 bases). Germline V CDR1 and CDR2: LNHDA, SQIVND (reference sequence). Trimming removed 5 bases from V and 0 bases from J, with 13 bases in between. The CDR3 sequence is 15 residues long. The CDR3 DNA follows: TGTGCCAGTAGTGGGCAGGGCAGCATGAACACTGAAGCTTTCTTT. Amino acids: CASSGQGSMNTEAFF.

Comments on this clone: One end of the junction fails to match germline, which may point to a read error. The chain recombines TRBV7-2 with TRBJ1-2, with 7 nucleotides matching TRBD1. Germline CDR1 SGHTA, CDR2 FQGNSA. The CDR3 has 14 residues. In DNA form, the CDR3 reads TGTGCCAGCAGCACGACAGGGAGCGGCTATGACTACACCTTC. It encodes CASSTTGSGYDYTF.

The rearrangement links TRBV19 to TRBJ1-2; weak D call: TRBD1 (6 bases). CDR1 and CDR2 (germline): LNHDA, SQIVND (reference sequence). This CDR3 region has 13 residues. V gave up 6 bases and J gave up 3 bases, with 11 bases separating them. CDR3 in amino acids: CASRGQGHYGYTF. The CDR3 nucleotides are TGTGCCAGTAGGGGCCAGGGGCACTATGGCTACACCTTC.

The chain joins TRBV5-1 to TRBJ2-3, with TRBD1 as a possible D gene (5 bases). CDR3 length equals 14 residues. V lost 4 bases and J 2 bases, leaving 11 bases between the germline ends. Germline V lookup: CDR1 SGHRS, CDR2 YFSETQ. In nucleotides, the CDR3 is TGCGCCAGCAGCGCCAGGGATACCACAGATACGCAGTATTTT. Translated, it gives CASSARDTTDTQYF.

The rearrangement uses TRBV27 and TRBJ1-1, with no clear D. V lost 5 bases, J lost 0 bases, and 13 bases lay in between. This CDR3 contains 15 residues. CDR1 is MNHEY and CDR2 is SMNVEV in the germline V gene (reference sequence). The CDR3 loop is CASSPQRVMNTEAFF. The CDR3, as DNA: TGTGCCAGCAGTCCCCAACGGGTTATGAACACTGAAGCTTTCTTT.

There are a few counts of this clone. The V and J genes are TRBV6-5 and TRBJ2-1; D uncertain. This CDR3 contains 14 residues. Per germline, CDR1 MNHEY and CDR2 SVGAGI. V was trimmed by 4 bases and J by 7 bases, leaving 14 bases between them. CDR3 nucleotides: TGTGCCAGCAGTTTTACTAACGAGGTAAATGAGCAGTTCTTC. It encodes CASSFTNEVNEQFF.

This clone has only a few counts. The chain has TRBV7-9 and TRBJ1-1, with D perhaps TRBD1 (6 bases). The CDR3 sequence is 15 residues long. V was clipped by 5 bases and J by 4 bases, with 17 bases between them. Germline CDR1 is SEHNR and CDR2 is FQNEAQ (reference sequence). This chain's CDR3 is CASSRRTEPPTEAFF. Written as DNA, the CDR3 is TGTGCCAGCAGCCGAAGGACAGAACCTCCCACTGAAGCTTTCTTT.

The chain joins TRBV4-2 to TRBJ2-1; a possible D gene is TRBD2 (6 bases). V lost 1 base, J lost 13 bases, and 14 bases lay in between. The CDR3 is 13 amino acids. Germline lookup yields CDR1 LGHNA and CDR2 YNFKEQ. The CDR3 sequence: CASSQVGGPSQFF. CDR3 nucleotides: TGTGCCAGCAGCCAAGTGGGGGGACCCAGTCAGTTCTTC.

This clone was observed a few times. This rearrangement joins TRBV6-1 to TRBJ2-7, with 10 bases lining up with TRBD1. The V gene's germline CDR1 is MNHNS and CDR2 SASEGT. The V gene end was trimmed by 6 bases and the J gene end by 3 bases; junction bases not matched to a gene: 2. This CDR3 is built from 13 residues. CDR3 residues: CASRTGGLYEQYF. The DNA of the CDR3 is TGTGCCAGCAGGACAGGGGGCCTCTACGAGCAGTACTTC.

The chain combines TRBV5-1 with TRBJ2-7, with 7 positions matching TRBD2. The CDR3 loop spans 15 amino acids. In germline, CDR1 is SGHRS, CDR2 YFSETQ. Losses at the gene ends were 0 bases for V and 0 bases for J; bases not matched to a gene: 3. The CDR3 sequence: CASSLVPGGSYEQYF. The CDR3, as DNA: TGCGCCAGCAGCTTGGTTCCGGGGGGCTCCTACGAGCAGTACTTC.

V is TRBV11-2 and J is TRBJ2-7, with TRBD1 identical over 9 bases. This CDR3 comprises 13 residues. Germline CDR1 and CDR2: SGHAT and FQNNGV. The V segment lost 5 bases and the J segment 5 bases; nucleotides outside the gene matches: 4. Here the CDR3 reads CASSHNRGHEQYF. The CDR3 bases are TGTGCCAGCAGCCATAACAGGGGGCACGAGCAGTACTTC.

V gene TRBV18 combines with J gene TRBJ2-7; weak D call: TRBD1 (6 bases). From germline, CDR1 is KGHSH and CDR2 LQKENI. The CDR3 is made up of 16 amino acids. Trimming took off 1 base at V and 5 bases at J, with 18 bases between the two ends. This CDR3 reads CASSPLSRGAMNEQYF. CDR3 DNA sequence: TGTGCCAGCTCACCACTAAGCAGGGGAGCGATGAACGAGCAGTACTTC.

The chain carries TRBV6-6 and TRBJ2-5; D is ambiguous. The end of the DNA fits TRBJ2-7 better, so the J call may be wrong. The CDR3 runs 13 residues. From germline, CDR1 is MNHNY and CDR2 SVGAGI (reference sequence). Here the CDR3 DNA reads TGTGCCAGCAGTTACGCCCTATCCTACGAGCAGTACTTC. Translation gives CASSYALSYEQYF.

The V and J genes are TRBV5-1 and TRBJ2-3; perhaps TRBD2 as D (5 bases). The germline V gene has CDR1 SGHRS and CDR2 YFSETQ. The CDR3 contains 15 residues. The ends were cut back, 5 bases at V and 6 bases at J, with 19 bases in the middle. CDR3 sequence: CASSPDWDPGDTQYF. Written as DNA, the CDR3 is TGCGCCAGCAGTCCGGACTGGGATCCAGGCGATACGCAGTATTTT.

The chain employs TRBV10-1 and TRBJ2-5, with D perhaps TRBD1 (5 bases). The length of the CDR3 is 14 residues. The germline V gene has CDR1 WNHNN and CDR2 SYGVQD (reference sequence). Trimming cost V 3 bases and J 3 bases, with 11 bases left between them. For the CDR3, the DNA is TGCGCCAGCAGTGAAGTTGGGGCCGAAGAGACCCAGTACTTC. Amino acids: CASSEVGAEETQYF.

The V and J genes are TRBV5-6 and TRBJ1-1; possibly TRBD1 for D (5 bases). The CDR3 length is 16 residues. Germline V gene lookup returns CDR1 SGHDT and CDR2 YYEEEE. Trimming took 3 bases from V and 7 from J, leaving 22 bases between them. CDR3 region: CASSSPRVSGLHEAFF. CDR3 DNA: TGTGCCAGCAGCTCGCCCCGTGTGTCGGGACTACATGAAGCTTTCTTT.

This chain connects TRBV28 to TRBJ2-5, with unresolved D. The length of the CDR3 is 11 residues. From germline, CDR1 is MDHEN and CDR2 SYDVKM. Deletions cut 6 bases from V and 4 bases from J, with 6 bases between. The DNA of the CDR3 is TGTGCCAGCAGCAGAAGAGAGACCCAGTACTTC. Amino acids: CASSRRETQYF.

V is TRBV28 and J is TRBJ1-1; D gene ambiguous. The V end lost 5 bases, the J end lost 1 base, and 20 bases lay between the germline ends. The germline V gene has CDR1 MDHEN and CDR2 SYDVKM. The CDR3 totals 17 residues. DNA for the CDR3: TGTGCCAGCAGTCCCCCGACGGGGTGGATGGAGAACACTGAAGCTTTCTTT. It encodes CASSPPTGWMENTEAFF.